The source of this T cell receptor (beta chain) is a study of early stage breast cancer tumors. Study context: Each sample averaged approximately 9.8-fold read coverage.

Sequencing was performed with immunoSEQ multiplex PCR; in TCRdb, only in-frame clones are kept and a portion is missing. The sample includes about 63,000 clones, over 60% of them seen just once. Germline V lookup: CDR1 KGHSH, CDR2 LQKENI. This CDR3 contains 12 residues. Trimming pared 3 bases from V and 3 bases from J, leaving 6 bases between. The V call is TRBV18, the J call TRBJ2-7; no clear D gene. This TCR came from a person younger than 45 with breast cancer. Material: blood. In DNA, the CDR3 is TGTGCCAGCTCACCGGTCCACTACGAGCAGTACTTC. It translates to CASSPVHYEQYF.